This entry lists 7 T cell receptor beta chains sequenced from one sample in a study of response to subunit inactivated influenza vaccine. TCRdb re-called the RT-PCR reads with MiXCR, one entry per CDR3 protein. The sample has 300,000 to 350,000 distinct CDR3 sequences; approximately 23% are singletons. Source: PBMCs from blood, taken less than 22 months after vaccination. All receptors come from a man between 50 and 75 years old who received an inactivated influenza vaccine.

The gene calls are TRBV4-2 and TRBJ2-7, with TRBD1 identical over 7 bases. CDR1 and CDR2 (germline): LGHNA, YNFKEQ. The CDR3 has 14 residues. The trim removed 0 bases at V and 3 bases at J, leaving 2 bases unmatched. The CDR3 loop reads CASSQEGTDYEQYF. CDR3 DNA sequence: TGTGCCAGCAGCCAAGAGGGGACAGACTACGAGCAGTACTTC.

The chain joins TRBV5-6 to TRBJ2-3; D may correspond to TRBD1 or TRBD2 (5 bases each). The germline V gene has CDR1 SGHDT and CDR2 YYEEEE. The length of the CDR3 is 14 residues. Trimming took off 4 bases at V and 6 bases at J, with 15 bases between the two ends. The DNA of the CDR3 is TGTGCCAGCAGCAAGGGGACCTTAATGGATACGCAGTATTTT. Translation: CASSKGTLMDTQYF.

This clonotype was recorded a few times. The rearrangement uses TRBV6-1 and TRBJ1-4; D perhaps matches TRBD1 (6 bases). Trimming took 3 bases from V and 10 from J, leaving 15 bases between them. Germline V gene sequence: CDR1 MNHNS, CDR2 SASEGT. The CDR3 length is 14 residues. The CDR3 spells CASSDAGGARKLFF. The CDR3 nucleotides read TGTGCCAGCAGTGACGCGGGGGGCGCGAGAAAACTGTTTTTT.

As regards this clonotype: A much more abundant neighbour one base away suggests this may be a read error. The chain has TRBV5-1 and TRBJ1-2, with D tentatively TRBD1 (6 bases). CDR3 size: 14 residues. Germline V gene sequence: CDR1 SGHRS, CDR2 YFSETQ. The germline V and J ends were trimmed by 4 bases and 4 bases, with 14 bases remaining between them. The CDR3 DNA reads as TGCGCCAGCAGCCCGCAGGGAGGGGGCTATGGCTACACCTTC. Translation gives CASSPQGGGYGYTF.

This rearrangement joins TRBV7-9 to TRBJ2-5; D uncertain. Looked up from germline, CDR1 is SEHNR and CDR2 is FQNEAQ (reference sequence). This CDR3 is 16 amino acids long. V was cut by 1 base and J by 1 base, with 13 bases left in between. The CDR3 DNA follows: TGTGCCAGCAGCTTAGTCCTGGGGTCTATCCAAGAGACCCAGTACTTC. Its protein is CASSLVLGSIQETQYF.

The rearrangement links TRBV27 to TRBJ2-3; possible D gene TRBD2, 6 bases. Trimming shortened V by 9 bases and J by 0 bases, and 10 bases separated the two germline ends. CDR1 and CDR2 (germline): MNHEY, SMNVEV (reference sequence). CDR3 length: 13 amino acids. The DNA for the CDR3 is TGTGCCAGTTCGGGACTCAGCACAGATACGCAGTATTTT. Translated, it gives CASSGLSTDTQYF.

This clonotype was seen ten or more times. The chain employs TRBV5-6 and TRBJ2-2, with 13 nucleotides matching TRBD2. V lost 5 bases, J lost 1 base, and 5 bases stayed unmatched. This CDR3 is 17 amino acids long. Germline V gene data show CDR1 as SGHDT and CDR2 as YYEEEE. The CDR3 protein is CASRRLAGGRNTGELFF. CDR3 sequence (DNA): TGTGCCAGCAGACGACTAGCGGGAGGTCGGAACACCGGGGAGCTGTTTTTT.